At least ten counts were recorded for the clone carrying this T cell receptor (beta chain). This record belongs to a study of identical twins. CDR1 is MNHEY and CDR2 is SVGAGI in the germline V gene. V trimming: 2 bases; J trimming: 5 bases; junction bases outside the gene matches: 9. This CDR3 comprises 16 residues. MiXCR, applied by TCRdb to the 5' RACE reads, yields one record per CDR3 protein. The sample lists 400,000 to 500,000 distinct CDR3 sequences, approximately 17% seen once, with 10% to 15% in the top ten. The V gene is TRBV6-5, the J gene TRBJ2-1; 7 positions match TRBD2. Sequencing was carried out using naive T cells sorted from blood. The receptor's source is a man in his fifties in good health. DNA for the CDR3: TGTGCCAGCAGTTACGGAATTGGGGGGGTTCACAATGAGCAGTTCTTC. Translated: CASSYGIGGVHNEQFF.